This T cell receptor beta chain emerged from a study of T cells in Graves' hyperthyroidism and ophthalmopathy. Amplified regions were TCR beta CDR3 sequences from RNA transcripts. The TCR CDR3 was amplified in a first-round RT-PCR using the HTBI primer set. TCRdb reanalysed the multiplex PCR reads using MiXCR and keeps one entry per CDR3 protein. The sample carries 400,000 to 500,000 distinct CDR3 sequences, about 14% recorded once. Thyroid ultrasound and orbital computed tomography, with clinical symptoms and serum thyroxine and TRAb, informed diagnoses. This CDR3 contains 14 residues. Looked up from germline, CDR1 is LNHDA and CDR2 is SQIVND (reference sequence). V lost 4 bases to trimming and J lost 1 base; unmatched junction nucleotides: 4. This clonotype was observed a handful of times.

The sequence came from a young man with Graves' ophthalmopathy. The chain carries TRBV19 and TRBJ2-7; 7 bases map to TRBD1. Source material: blood. The CDR3: CASSTGTESYEQYF. The CDR3 DNA reads TGTGCCAGTAGTACCGGGACAGAGTCCTACGAGCAGTACTTC.